These 3 T cell receptor beta chains were all obtained from the same sample, sequenced in a study of beta chain features in type 1 diabetes. cDNA synthesis used the whole RNA isolate, giving expressed TCRB sequences. Measured with immunoSEQ multiplex PCR; TCRdb has only the in-frame clones, and not every one. The data show more than 300,000 clones, 7.5% to 9% seen once. Sequenced material: central memory CD4+ T cells from blood. These receptors came from a woman younger than 30 in good health.

This chain links TRBV19 with TRBJ1-2, with D hard to call. Germline lookup yields CDR1 LNHDA and CDR2 SQIVND (reference sequence). The length of the CDR3 is 13 residues. With 9 bases removed from V and 4 bases from J, the gap between germline ends came to 15 bases. In DNA, the CDR3 is TGTGCCAGCTTGGACCTACGGGGCTATGGCTACACCTTC. This codes for CASLDLRGYGYTF.

Only a few counts were recorded for this clone. J is TRBJ1-2 and V is TRBV6-6; no clear D. Germline loops: CDR1 MNHNY, CDR2 SVGAGI (reference sequence). The CDR3 has 13 amino acids. Trimming left V 6 bases short and J 5 bases short, with 13 bases between. The CDR3 sequence is CASSRESDYGYTF. In nucleotides, the CDR3 is TGTGCCAGCAGCAGAGAGAGCGATTATGGCTACACCTTC.

This clone has a handful of counts. The genes are TRBV25-1 and TRBJ1-2; 7 nucleotides line up with TRBD1. This CDR3 spans 14 amino acids. V lost 5 bases and J lost 2; bases outside the gene matches: 5. Per the germline V gene, CDR1 is MGHDK and CDR2 is SYGVNS. This chain's CDR3 is CASSQLTGNYGYTF. In DNA form, the CDR3 reads TGTGCCAGCAGTCAACTGACAGGGAACTATGGCTACACCTTC.